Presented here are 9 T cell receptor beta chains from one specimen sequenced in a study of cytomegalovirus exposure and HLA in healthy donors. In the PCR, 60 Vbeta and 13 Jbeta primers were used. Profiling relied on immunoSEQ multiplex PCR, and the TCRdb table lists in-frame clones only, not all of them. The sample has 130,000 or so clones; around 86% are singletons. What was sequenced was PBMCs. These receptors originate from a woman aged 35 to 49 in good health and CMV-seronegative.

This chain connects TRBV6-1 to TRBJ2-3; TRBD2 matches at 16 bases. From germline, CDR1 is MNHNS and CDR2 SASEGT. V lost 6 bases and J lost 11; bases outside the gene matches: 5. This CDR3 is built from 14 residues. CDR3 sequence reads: CASSPGLAGGRQYF. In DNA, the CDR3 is TGTGCCAGCAGCCCGGGACTAGCGGGAGGGAGGCAGTATTTT.

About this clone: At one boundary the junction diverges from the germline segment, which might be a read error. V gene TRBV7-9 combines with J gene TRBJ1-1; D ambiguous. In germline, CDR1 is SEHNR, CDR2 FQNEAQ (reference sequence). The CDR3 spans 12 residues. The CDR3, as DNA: TGTTCCAGCAGCCCCGGTCGGTCTGAAGCTTTCTTT. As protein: CSSSPGRSEAFF.

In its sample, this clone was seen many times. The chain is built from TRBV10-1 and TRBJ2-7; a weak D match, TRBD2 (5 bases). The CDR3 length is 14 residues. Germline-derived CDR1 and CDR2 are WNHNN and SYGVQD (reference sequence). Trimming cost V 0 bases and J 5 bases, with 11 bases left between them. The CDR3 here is CASSESPLGNEQYF. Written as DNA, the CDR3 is TGCGCCAGCAGTGAGTCCCCCCTCGGGAACGAGCAGTACTTC.

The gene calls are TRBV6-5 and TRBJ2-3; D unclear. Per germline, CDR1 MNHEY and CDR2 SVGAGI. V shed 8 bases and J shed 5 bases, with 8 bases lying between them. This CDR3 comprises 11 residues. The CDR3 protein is CASQGGDTQYF. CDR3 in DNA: TGTGCCAGCCAAGGCGGAGATACGCAGTATTTT.

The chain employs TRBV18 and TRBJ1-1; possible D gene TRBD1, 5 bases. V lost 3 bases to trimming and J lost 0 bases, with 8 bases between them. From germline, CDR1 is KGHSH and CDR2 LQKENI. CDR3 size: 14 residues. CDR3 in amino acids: CASSPDKVNTEAFF. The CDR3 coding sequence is TGTGCCAGCTCACCGGACAAGGTGAACACTGAAGCTTTCTTT.

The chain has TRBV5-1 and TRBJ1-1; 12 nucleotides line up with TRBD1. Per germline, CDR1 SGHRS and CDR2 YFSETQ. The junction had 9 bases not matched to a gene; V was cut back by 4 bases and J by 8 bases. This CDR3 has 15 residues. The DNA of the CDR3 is TGCGCCAGCAGCAGGCCCGGGACAGGGGGCGTAGAAGCTTTCTTT. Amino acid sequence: CASSRPGTGGVEAFF.

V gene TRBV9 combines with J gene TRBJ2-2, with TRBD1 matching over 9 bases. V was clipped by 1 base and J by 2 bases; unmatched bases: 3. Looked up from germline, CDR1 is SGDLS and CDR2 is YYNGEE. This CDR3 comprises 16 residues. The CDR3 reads CASSVKTGGNTGELFF. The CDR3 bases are TGTGCCAGCAGCGTAAAGACAGGGGGAAACACCGGGGAGCTGTTTTTT. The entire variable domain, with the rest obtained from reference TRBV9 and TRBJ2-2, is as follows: DSGVTQTPKHLITATGQRVTLRCSPRSGDLSVYWYQQSLDQGLQFLIQYYNGEERAKGNILERFSAQQFPDLHSELNLSSLELGDSALYFCASSVKTGGNTGELFFGEGSRLTVL.

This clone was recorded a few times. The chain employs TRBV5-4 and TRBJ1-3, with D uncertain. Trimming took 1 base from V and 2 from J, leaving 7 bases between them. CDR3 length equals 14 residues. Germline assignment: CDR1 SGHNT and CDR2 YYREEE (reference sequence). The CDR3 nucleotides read TGTGCCAGCAGCTTGCGGGGAACTGGAAACACCATATATTTT. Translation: CASSLRGTGNTIYF.

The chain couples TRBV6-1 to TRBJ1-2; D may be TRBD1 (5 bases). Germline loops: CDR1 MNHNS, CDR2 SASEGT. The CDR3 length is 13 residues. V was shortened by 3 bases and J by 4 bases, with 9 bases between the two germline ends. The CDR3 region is CASSDARGYGYTF. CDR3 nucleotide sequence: TGTGCCAGCAGTGATGCAAGGGGCTATGGCTACACCTTC.